The 20 T cell receptor beta chains given below trace back to one sample, sequenced in a study of response to subunit inactivated influenza vaccine. Each CDR3 protein is one row after TCRdb ran MiXCR on the RT-PCR reads. The sample lists under 500,000 distinct CDR3 sequences; about 10% were seen once. The starting material was PBMCs from blood, obtained about 40 days after vaccination. The receptor source for this set is a man over 45 who received an inactivated influenza vaccine.

The chain joins TRBV4-2 to TRBJ1-2; D perhaps matches TRBD1 (5 bases). CDR1 and CDR2 (germline): LGHNA, YNFKEQ. V gave up 0 bases and J gave up 2 bases, with 13 bases separating them. The CDR3 contains 16 residues. CDR3 sequence reads: CASSQDVEGRNYGYTF. The CDR3 nucleotides are TGTGCCAGCAGCCAAGATGTTGAGGGGCGCAACTATGGCTACACCTTC.

This clonotype has at least ten counts. V gene TRBV6-5 combines with J gene TRBJ2-3; TRBD2 agrees at 11 bases. This CDR3 is 16 amino acids long. Per the germline V gene, CDR1 is MNHEY and CDR2 is SVGAGI. The V and J ends lost 5 bases and 4 bases, in that order; junction bases with no gene match: 8. CDR3 residues: CASSNPLAGVPDTQYF. The DNA for the CDR3 is TGTGCCAGCAGTAACCCACTAGCGGGAGTCCCAGATACGCAGTATTTT.

This clonotype was picked up many times. The chain has TRBV5-1 and TRBJ2-1, with 9 bases identical to TRBD1. Germline V CDR1 and CDR2: SGHRS, YFSETQ. This CDR3 is 13 amino acids long. The junction had 1 base not matched to a gene; V was cut back by 3 bases and J by 6 bases. CDR3 region: CASSWGQGNEQFF. CDR3 coding DNA: TGCGCCAGCAGCTGGGGACAGGGCAATGAGCAGTTCTTC.

This clonotype has at least ten counts. The rearrangement joins TRBV29-1 to TRBJ1-1, with D perhaps TRBD1 (5 bases). Trimming stripped 7 bases from V and 1 base from J, with 10 bases between. Germline V CDR1 and CDR2: SQVTM, ANQGSEA. The CDR3 is 12 residues long. The CDR3 nucleotides read TGCAGCGCAAGGGGAAGGAACACTGAAGCTTTCTTT. Encoded protein: CSARGRNTEAFF. The full variable domain, its missing parts supplied by reference TRBV29-1 and TRBJ1-1, is SAVISQKPSRDICQRGTSLTIQCQVDSQVTMMFWYRQQPGQSLTLIATANQGSEATYESGFVIDKFPISRPNLTFSTLTVSNMSPEDSSIYLCSARGRNTEAFFGQGTRLTVV.

This clonotype was seen ten or more times. The rearrangement joins TRBV5-6 to TRBJ2-1, with TRBD2 as a possible D gene (6 bases). Trimming shortened V by 2 bases and J by 9 bases, and 9 bases separated the two germline ends. CDR3 length: 12 residues. The germline gives CDR1 SGHDT, CDR2 YYEEEE. The CDR3 sequence is CASSFQGGEQFF. Written as DNA, the CDR3 is TGTGCCAGCAGCTTCCAGGGAGGTGAGCAGTTCTTC.

There are a few counts of this clonotype. The chain uses TRBV10-3 and TRBJ2-1, with 8 bases matching TRBD1. Germline assignment: CDR1 ENHRY and CDR2 SYGVKD. The CDR3 has 14 amino acids. The ends lost 6 bases at V and 8 bases at J; junction bases unmatched: 9. Here the CDR3 reads CAIRGRTGFDEQFF. The CDR3 nucleotides read TGTGCCATCAGGGGTCGGACAGGGTTCGATGAGCAGTTCTTC.

On this clonotype: Compared with germline, one end of the junction differs, possibly owing to a read error. This chain connects TRBV20-1 to TRBJ2-1; 12 nucleotides match TRBD2. The CDR3 spans 15 residues. Germline V gene data show CDR1 as DFQATT and CDR2 as SNEGSKA (reference sequence). In nucleotides, the CDR3 is TGCAGTGCTGACGTTGGACTAGCGGGGTACAAAGAGCAGTTCTTC. Its translation: CSADVGLAGYKEQFF.

This clonotype was observed a handful of times. The V gene is TRBV12-3 or TRBV12-4, the J gene TRBJ1-4; D unclear. The ends were cut back, 5 bases at V and 6 bases at J, with 7 bases in the middle. The CDR3 has 12 amino acids. The CDR3 bases are TGTGCCAGCAGTCCGAATGATGAAAAACTGTTTTTT. Protein: CASSPNDEKLFF.

V gene TRBV5-1 combines with J gene TRBJ2-3; TRBD2 might be the D (6 bases). The CDR3 loop spans 17 amino acids. The germline V gene encodes CDR1 SGHRS and CDR2 YFSETQ. The germline V and J ends were trimmed by 0 bases and 3 bases, with 17 bases remaining between them. This chain's CDR3 is CASSLEPRGGGTDTQYF. The CDR3 DNA reads TGCGCCAGCAGCTTGGAGCCACGGGGTGGAGGGACAGATACGCAGTATTTT.

This clonotype showed up just a few times. The rearrangement links TRBV7-9 to TRBJ2-3, with D perhaps TRBD1 or TRBD2 (5 bases each). Germline loops: CDR1 SEHNR, CDR2 FQNEAQ (reference sequence). The CDR3 runs 16 residues. The V end was cut by 1 base, the J end by 4 bases, with 15 bases between. The CDR3 DNA follows: TGTGCCAGCAGCTTAGGGTGGCAGGGAGTTCCAGATACGCAGTATTTT. This translates into CASSLGWQGVPDTQYF.

This clonotype was observed a few times. V and J are TRBV4-1 and TRBJ2-1; 13 positions agree with TRBD2. V shed 5 bases, J shed 0 bases, and the junction held 10 bases outside the gene matches. The CDR3 is 19 residues long. Germline V gene sequence: CDR1 MGHRA, CDR2 YSYEKL. CDR3 nucleotides: TGCGCCAGCAGCGGGACTAGCGGGGCAAAAAGTAGCTCCTACAATGAGCAGTTCTTC. Its translation: CASSGTSGAKSSSYNEQFF.

This clonotype was observed at least ten times. This chain joins TRBV12-3 or TRBV12-4 and TRBJ2-1; 11 nucleotides match TRBD1. The CDR3 has 16 residues. The J segment lost 6 bases and the V segment lost 6 bases, leaving 10 bases of the junction unmatched. CDR3 in amino acids: CASSPGTGGYGNEQFF. The CDR3 bases are TGTGCCAGCAGCCCCGGGACAGGGGGATATGGCAATGAGCAGTTCTTC.

The table lists this clonotype with many counts. The chain combines TRBV27 with TRBJ1-5; D gene ambiguous. Germline assignment: CDR1 MNHEY and CDR2 SMNVEV (reference sequence). V gave up 2 bases and J gave up 3 bases, with 8 bases separating them. The CDR3 loop spans 14 amino acids. DNA for the CDR3: TGTGCCAGCAGTTTAGACACACCCAATCAGCCCCAGCATTTT. Protein product: CASSLDTPNQPQHF.

This chain uses TRBV5-1 with TRBJ1-5; 9 bases fit TRBD1. The germline V gene encodes CDR1 SGHRS and CDR2 YFSETQ. The V segment lost 0 bases and the J segment 1 base; nucleotides outside the gene matches: 8. The length of the CDR3 is 18 residues. The CDR3 loop reads CASSLEGQGLVSNQPQHF. The CDR3, as DNA: TGCGCCAGCAGCTTGGAGGGACAGGGATTGGTCAGCAATCAGCCCCAGCATTTT.

This clonotype was picked up many times. This rearrangement joins TRBV6-2 or TRBV6-3 to TRBJ2-2; a possible D gene is TRBD1 (6 bases). Germline CDR1 is MNHEY and CDR2 is SVGEGT. The ends were cut back, 0 bases at V and 6 bases at J, with 11 bases in the middle. The CDR3 is 15 amino acids. The CDR3 sequence: CASSYSTGLAGELFF. CDR3 DNA: TGTGCCAGCAGTTACTCGACAGGTTTAGCCGGGGAGCTGTTTTTT.

The genes are TRBV20-1 and TRBJ2-3, with D possibly being TRBD1 (5 bases). The CDR3 is made up of 14 amino acids. The V gene lost 1 base and the J gene lost 2 bases, with 10 bases spanning the gap. Germline values: CDR1 DFQATT, CDR2 SNEGSKA (reference sequence). Here the CDR3 reads CSARGGRFTDTQYF. The CDR3 coding sequence is TGCAGTGCTAGAGGGGGCAGGTTCACAGATACGCAGTATTTT.

The CDR3 DNA is TGTGCCAGCAGTCCGTTTCATCCGGGGGGTACAAATGAGCAGTTCTTC. It encodes CASSPFHPGGTNEQFF. The chain couples TRBV12-3 or TRBV12-4 to TRBJ2-1; 7 nucleotides line up with TRBD2. J was trimmed by 7 bases and V by 5 bases; bases with no gene match: 14. This CDR3 spans 16 amino acids.

This clonotype was counted only a few times. The chain employs TRBV6-1 and TRBJ2-2, with D tentatively TRBD1 (5 bases). V was pared by 2 bases and J by 6 bases, with 13 bases between. The germline CDR1 and CDR2 sequences are MNHNS and SASEGT. The CDR3 covers 15 residues. The CDR3 sequence: CASSETQGVAGELFF. Here the CDR3 DNA reads TGTGCCAGCAGTGAAACCCAGGGTGTCGCCGGGGAGCTGTTTTTT.

This clonotype has just a few counts. V gene TRBV4-2 combines with J gene TRBJ2-3; TRBD2 matches 12 bases. The CDR3 is made up of 18 amino acids. Per the germline V gene, CDR1 is LGHNA and CDR2 is YNFKEQ. Unmatched junction bases numbered 4, after V lost 0 bases and J lost 0 bases. Here the CDR3 reads CASSQDTLAGGSTDTQYF. CDR3 bases: TGTGCCAGCAGCCAAGATACCCTAGCGGGAGGGAGCACAGATACGCAGTATTTT.

This clonotype has more than one count but fewer than ten. V gene TRBV7-9 combines with J gene TRBJ2-5; D gene ambiguous. CDR1 SEHNR and CDR2 FQNEAQ come from the germline V gene (reference sequence). The CDR3 spans 13 residues. V lost 5 bases and J lost 1, with 8 bases in between. CDR3 nucleotides: TGTGCCAGCAGCCCGACCGTCCAAGAGACCCAGTACTTC. Its translation is CASSPTVQETQYF.